The 30 T cell receptor beta chains reported below all come from one sample, sequenced in a study of OX40 agonist ivuxolimab in advanced cancers. Profiling relied on immunoSEQ multiplex PCR, and the TCRdb table lists in-frame clones only, not all of them. The sample lists fewer than 100,000 clones, 89% occurring once. Sequencing used CD4+ or CD8+ T cells sorted from blood, obtained in a trial of the OX40 agonist ivuxolimab. The receptors were gathered from an adult with an advanced solid tumor such as melanoma, head and neck, liver or kidney cancer.

V and J are TRBV28 and TRBJ1-2; the D gene is possibly TRBD1 (5 bases). The length of the CDR3 is 12 residues. Germline values: CDR1 MDHEN, CDR2 SYDVKM. The ends were cut back, 5 bases at V and 6 bases at J, with 10 bases in the middle. DNA of the CDR3: TGTGCCAGCAGTCTACAGGTAGATGGCTACACCTTC. Translating it yields CASSLQVDGYTF.

The chain links TRBV10-3 to TRBJ2-7; the D gene could be TRBD1 or TRBD2 (5 bases each). The germline CDR1 and CDR2 sequences are ENHRY and SYGVKD. Trimming took off 5 bases at V and 0 bases at J, with 20 bases between the two ends. CDR3 length equals 17 residues. The CDR3 is CAISQSFLPGSSYEQYF. CDR3 nucleotide sequence: TGTGCCATCAGTCAATCCTTTTTACCAGGGAGCTCCTACGAGCAGTACTTC.

The V call is TRBV28, the J call TRBJ2-7; D unclear. This CDR3 comprises 13 residues. From germline, CDR1 is MDHEN and CDR2 SYDVKM. V lost 2 bases to trimming and J lost 1 base, with 6 bases between them. This CDR3 reads CASSLGQSYEQYF. CDR3 in DNA: TGTGCCAGCAGTTTAGGGCAGTCCTACGAGCAGTACTTC.

The chain is built from TRBV2 and TRBJ2-5, with a weak D call TRBD2 (5 bases). Germline lookup yields CDR1 SNHLY and CDR2 FYNNEI. The V end was cut by 6 bases, the J end by 5 bases, with 13 bases between. The CDR3 sequence is 13 residues long. The CDR3 coding sequence is TGTGCCAGCAGGTGGTCCGGCGGGGAGACCCAGTACTTC. It encodes CASRWSGGETQYF.

The chain has TRBV28 and TRBJ1-2; D uncertain. Trimming took off 1 base at V and 7 bases at J, with 16 bases between the two ends. The germline CDR1 and CDR2 sequences are MDHEN and SYDVKM. This CDR3 has 15 amino acids. This chain's CDR3 is CASSLSGVSVFGYTF. The CDR3 nucleotides are TGTGCCAGCAGTTTATCCGGGGTTTCGGTATTTGGCTACACCTTC.

The CDR3 region has the DNA TGTGCCAGCAACCCCCTTAGGACTAGCGACTCCTACGAGCAGTACTTC. Protein product: CASNPLRTSDSYEQYF. This chain connects TRBV6-8 to TRBJ2-7, with 9 bases aligning to TRBD2. Germline V CDR1 and CDR2: MNHGY, SAAAGT. Trimming took 7 bases from V and 0 from J; bases not matched to a gene: 10. This CDR3 spans 16 amino acids.

This chain uses TRBV5-1 with TRBJ2-5; maybe TRBD1 (5 bases). The CDR3 length is 14 residues. V lost 1 base, J lost 2 bases, and 9 bases lay in between. Per germline, CDR1 SGHRS and CDR2 YFSETQ. CDR3 in DNA: TGCGCCAGCAGCTTGTGGGGCAGGCAAGAGACCCAGTACTTC. Translation gives CASSLWGRQETQYF.

This clone appeared a single time. The chain employs TRBV2 and TRBJ1-4, with 10 bases aligning to TRBD1. This CDR3 contains 13 residues. J gave up 5 bases and V 7 bases, and 1 base lay outside the gene matches. Germline CDR1 SNHLY, CDR2 FYNNEI. CDR3 DNA: TGTGCCAGCAAGGGACAGGGGAATGAAAAACTGTTTTTT. It is translated as CASKGQGNEKLFF.

This chain uses TRBV11-2 with TRBJ2-5; TRBD1 aligns across 10 bases. After removal of 6 bases from V and 1 base from J, the junction contained 8 bases not matched to a gene. This CDR3 is 16 amino acids long. Germline V gives CDR1 SGHAT, CDR2 FQNNGV. The CDR3 DNA reads TGTGCCAGCAGTCGACAGGGGGCAGTGTCCCAAGAGACCCAGTACTTC. Translated: CASSRQGAVSQETQYF.

Regarding this clone: The CDR3 carries no conserved terminal phenylalanine or tryptophan, so it likely arises from a read error. The DNA is omitted, as the CDR3 cannot be located on it reliably, and the CDR3 follows TCRdb's listing. The rearrangement links TRBV5-1 to TRBJ2-7. Germline V CDR1 and CDR2: SGHRS, YFSETQ. Including both end residues, the CDR3 is 11 amino acids long. This CDR3 reads CASSLAVGTFR.

The gene calls are TRBV2 and TRBJ1-5, with 9 positions matching TRBD1. Trimming removed 4 bases from V and 5 bases from J; junction bases left unmatched: 3. The CDR3 spans 14 residues. Germline CDR1 reads SNHLY; CDR2 reads FYNNEI. The CDR3 sequence: CASSGTGEHQPQHF. Written as DNA, the CDR3 is TGTGCCAGCAGTGGGACAGGGGAACATCAGCCCCAGCATTTT. Full variable domain (rest looked up from reference TRBV2 and TRBJ1-5): EPEVTQTPSHQVTQMGQEVILRCVPISNHLYFYWYRQILGQKVEFLVSFYNNEISEKSEIFDDQFSVERPDGSNFTLKIRSTKLEDSAMYFCASSGTGEHQPQHFGDGTRLSIL.

This clone has just one count. V gene TRBV11-2 combines with J gene TRBJ1-1; no firm D call. Trimming shortened V by 5 bases and J by 2 bases, and 9 bases separated the two germline ends. Germline-derived CDR1 and CDR2 are SGHAT and FQNNGV. The CDR3 is 13 residues long. The CDR3, as DNA: TGTGCCAGCAGCGTGACGGCAAACACTGAAGCTTTCTTT. This encodes CASSVTANTEAFF.

The chain joins TRBV11-2 to TRBJ1-3, with 7 bases matching TRBD1. After removal of 4 bases from V and 3 bases from J, the junction contained 9 bases not matched to a gene. Germline loops: CDR1 SGHAT, CDR2 FQNNGV. CDR3 size: 16 residues. The CDR3 region has the DNA TGTGCCAGCAGCTACTACAGGGGAACTAATGGAAACACCATATATTTT. This codes for CASSYYRGTNGNTIYF.

The CDR3 nucleotides are TGTGCCAGCAGCTTGCAGGGAGATACGCAGTATTTT. Translating gives CASSLQGDTQYF. The genes are TRBV5-4 and TRBJ2-3, with a weak D call TRBD1 (5 bases). V lost 1 base and J 5 bases, leaving 5 bases between the germline ends. Germline CDR1 and CDR2: SGHNT and YYREEE (reference sequence). This CDR3 contains 12 residues.

This sequence joins TRBV5-6 and TRBJ1-2, with 12 bases fitting TRBD1. The CDR3 spans 17 residues. Germline V gene lookup returns CDR1 SGHDT and CDR2 YYEEEE. The V and J ends lost 4 bases and 9 bases, in that order; junction bases with no gene match: 16. This CDR3 reads CASSQPRDRGRFHSYTF. The DNA of the CDR3 is TGTGCCAGCAGCCAGCCTAGGGACAGGGGGCGATTCCACAGCTACACCTTC. The full variable domain, its missing parts supplied by reference TRBV5-6 and TRBJ1-2, is DAGVTQSPTHLIKTRGQQVTLRCSPKSGHDTVSWYQQALGQGPQFIFQYYEEEERQRGNFPDRFSGHQFPNYSSELNVNALLLGDSALYLCASSQPRDRGRFHSYTFGSGTRLTVV.

The chain employs TRBV4-1 and TRBJ2-3; 7 positions agree with TRBD2. The junction had 13 bases not matched to a gene; V was cut back by 4 bases and J by 3 bases. This CDR3 has 17 amino acids. CDR1 and CDR2 from the germline V gene are MGHRA and YSYEKL. The CDR3 region has the DNA TGCGCCAGCAGCCGGCAGCGGGGAGTTGGTACGACAGATACGCAGTATTTT. It encodes CASSRQRGVGTTDTQYF.

The gene calls are TRBV5-1 and TRBJ2-1; D is undetermined. The V end lost 6 bases, the J end lost 0 bases, and 16 bases lay between the germline ends. The CDR3 consists of 16 residues. Germline CDR1 reads SGHRS; CDR2 reads YFSETQ. The CDR3 DNA is TGCGCCAGCAACTCAGAATCCTACCCCTCCTACAATGAGCAGTTCTTC. The encoded protein is CASNSESYPSYNEQFF.

This chain connects TRBV10-2 to TRBJ2-5; D gene ambiguous. The germline V and J ends were trimmed by 6 bases and 1 base, with 9 bases remaining between them. The CDR3 has 13 residues. Germline V gives CDR1 WSHSY, CDR2 SAAADI. This CDR3 reads CASRTRPQETQYF. CDR3 in DNA: TGCGCCAGCAGAACGAGGCCCCAAGAGACCCAGTACTTC.

The chain combines TRBV28 with TRBJ1-4; the match to TRBD1 covers 7 bases. The V gene end was trimmed by 7 bases and the J gene end by 0 bases; junction bases not matched to a gene: 5. The CDR3 spans 15 residues. Germline-derived CDR1 and CDR2 are MDHEN and SYDVKM. CDR3 DNA sequence: TGTGCCAGCACCCGGACAGGAGCAACTAATGAAAAACTGTTTTTT. It yields the protein CASTRTGATNEKLFF.

The V gene is TRBV6-6, the J gene TRBJ1-5, with 7 bases that match TRBD1. Looked up from germline, CDR1 is MNHNY and CDR2 is SVGAGI (reference sequence). V was pared by 6 bases and J by 2 bases, with 10 bases of the junction left unmatched. There are 16 residues in the CDR3. The CDR3 reads CASRPFQGVRNQPQHF. In DNA, the CDR3 is TGTGCCAGCAGGCCATTCCAGGGGGTCCGCAATCAGCCCCAGCATTTT.

This chain uses TRBV19 with TRBJ1-2; 7 bases agree with TRBD1. The V gene's germline CDR1 is LNHDA and CDR2 SQIVND (reference sequence). The CDR3 has 16 amino acids. Unmatched junction bases numbered 14, after V lost 7 bases and J lost 3 bases. CDR3 in amino acids: CASIGRDGTGDYGYTF. In DNA, the CDR3 is TGTGCCAGTATAGGGCGGGACGGTACAGGGGACTATGGCTACACCTTC.

The chain combines TRBV7-5 with TRBJ2-5; the tabulated D call, TRBD1, remains unverified against the DNA. TRBV7-5 counts as a pseudogene. The CDR3 covers 15 residues. CDR3 coding DNA: TGTGTCAGAGTTACCGACAGGGGGCGGTGGGGGACCCAGTACTTC. This sequence encodes CVRVTDRGRWGTQYF.

The chain carries TRBV28 and TRBJ1-2, with TRBD1 matching 7 bases. From germline, CDR1 is MDHEN and CDR2 SYDVKM. The CDR3 totals 15 residues. Germline trimming cut 4 bases from V and 10 bases from J; bases unmatched to any gene: 15. The CDR3 DNA is TGTGCCAGCAGTTCCCCGGACAGGTCGGGCGTTGCCTACACCTTC. Protein sequence: CASSSPDRSGVAYTF.

For the CDR3, the DNA is TGCGCCAGCAGCTTGTCCCCAACAGGGGCCAACGCAGATACGCAGTATTTT. Amino acid sequence: CASSLSPTGANADTQYF. The chain combines TRBV5-1 with TRBJ2-3, with 7 bases matching TRBD1. Unmatched junction bases numbered 12, after V lost 1 base and J lost 4 bases. This CDR3 comprises 17 residues. Germline values: CDR1 SGHRS, CDR2 YFSETQ.

The chain combines TRBV5-4 with TRBJ2-3; D is unclear. Per the germline V gene, CDR1 is SGHNT and CDR2 is YYREEE (reference sequence). Trimming cost V 4 bases and J 4 bases, with 10 bases left between them. This CDR3 region has 13 residues. DNA of the CDR3: TGTGCCAGCAGCCGAAAAGTCCCAGATACGCAGTATTTT. Its translation is CASSRKVPDTQYF.

The gene calls are TRBV7-9 and TRBJ1-1; D unresolved. This CDR3 comprises 13 residues. Germline V gene sequence: CDR1 SEHNR, CDR2 FQNEAQ (reference sequence). V shed 7 bases and J shed 1 base, with 10 bases lying between them. The CDR3 DNA reads TGTGCCAGCACCCTTTGGGGGAACACTGAAGCTTTCTTT. It translates to CASTLWGNTEAFF.

V and J are TRBV19 and TRBJ1-5, with D tentatively TRBD1 (5 bases). Looked up from germline, CDR1 is LNHDA and CDR2 is SQIVND (reference sequence). This CDR3 spans 17 amino acids. V was trimmed by 9 bases and J by 0 bases, leaving 21 bases between them. CDR3 bases: TGTGCCAGCCCCCAGGGCCTAGGAACATATAGCAATCAGCCCCAGCATTTT. This codes for CASPQGLGTYSNQPQHF.

The table lists this clone with a count of one. The chain has TRBV27 and TRBJ2-7; the match to TRBD1 covers 7 bases. The CDR3 spans 16 residues. V lost 0 bases to trimming and J lost 0 bases; unmatched junction nucleotides: 5. Germline-derived CDR1 and CDR2 are MNHEY and SMNVEV (reference sequence). CDR3 loop: CASSLSGRGLSYEQYF. In DNA form, the CDR3 reads TGTGCCAGCAGTTTATCGGGAAGGGGGCTCTCCTACGAGCAGTACTTC.

This clone was observed a single time. This sequence joins TRBV27 and TRBJ2-1, with D possibly matching TRBD2 (6 bases). The length of the CDR3 is 15 residues. Trimming stripped 5 bases from V and 2 bases from J, with 13 bases between. Germline CDR1 MNHEY, CDR2 SMNVEV (reference sequence). The CDR3: CASSPHGGAYNEQFF. The CDR3 DNA follows: TGTGCCAGCAGTCCCCACGGCGGGGCCTACAATGAGCAGTTCTTC.

The chain joins TRBV5-1 to TRBJ2-2; 8 bases are a match to TRBD1. Unmatched junction bases numbered 5, after V lost 4 bases and J lost 3 bases. The germline V gene encodes CDR1 SGHRS and CDR2 YFSETQ. The CDR3 sequence is 15 residues long. The CDR3 DNA reads as TGCGCCAGCAGCCTCTCGACAGGGGACACCGGGGAGCTGTTTTTT. Residues: CASSLSTGDTGELFF.